Below, 23 T cell receptor beta chains from the same sample are listed, as sequenced in a study of blood T cell repertoires in COVID-19. Sequenced by immunoSEQ multiplex PCR; TCRdb stores in-frame clones only, minus some. The sample has a few hundred thousand clones, 90% seen once; the top ten hold 1.2%. The sample consisted of PBMCs or T cells enriched from blood (not recorded which). The receptor set was obtained from a man between 25 and 39 years old who had recovered from COVID-19.

The chain links TRBV2 to TRBJ1-3, with 12 bases aligning to TRBD1. The germline CDR1 and CDR2 sequences are SNHLY and FYNNEI. V gave up 6 bases and J gave up 6 bases; unmatched junction bases: 3. The CDR3 is made up of 14 amino acids. CDR3 region: CASRGTGGKNTIYF. The CDR3 DNA reads as TGTGCCAGCAGGGGGACAGGGGGCAAAAACACCATATATTTT. Variable domain in full (rest from reference TRBV2 and TRBJ1-3): EPEVTQTPSHQVTQMGQEVILRCVPISNHLYFYWYRQILGQKVEFLVSFYNNEISEKSEIFDDQFSVERPDGSNFTLKIRSTKLEDSAMYFCASRGTGGKNTIYFGEGSWLTVV.

V is TRBV10-2 and J is TRBJ1-2, with 7 bases fitting TRBD1. This CDR3 region has 13 residues. Losses at the gene ends were 8 bases for V and 7 bases for J; bases not matched to a gene: 10. Looked up from germline, CDR1 is WSHSY and CDR2 is SAAADI. The chain's CDR3 is CASLDRALPGYTF. In nucleotides, the CDR3 is TGCGCCAGCCTCGACAGGGCTCTTCCTGGCTACACCTTC.

The chain carries TRBV27 and TRBJ2-5; TRBD2 matches 8 bases. V dropped 7 bases and J dropped 5; count of bases not matched to a gene: 0. This CDR3 contains 11 residues. Germline V lookup: CDR1 MNHEY, CDR2 SMNVEV (reference sequence). The chain's CDR3 is CASTGGETQYF. The CDR3 region has the DNA TGTGCCAGCACGGGGGGGGAGACCCAGTACTTC.

V usage is TRBV3-1 (or the pseudogene TRBV3-2) and J usage is TRBJ1-2; possibly TRBD1 for D (6 bases). CDR1 is LGHDT and CDR2 is YNNKEL in the germline V gene (reference sequence). CDR3 length: 13 residues. V gave up 3 bases and J gave up 11 bases, with 16 bases separating them. The CDR3 DNA reads TGTGCCAGCAGCCAGGGGGCGCGGATAGGGTACACCTTC. It encodes CASSQGARIGYTF.

The chain carries TRBV29-1 and TRBJ1-5; 9 nucleotides line up with TRBD1. V trimming: 5 bases; J trimming: 2 bases; junction bases outside the gene matches: 1. The CDR3 extends over 13 amino acids. CDR1 is SQVTM, CDR2 ANQGSEA, per germline. Here the CDR3 reads CSVWTGGNQPQHF. The CDR3 DNA follows: TGCAGCGTTTGGACAGGGGGCAATCAGCCCCAGCATTTT.

The DNA of the CDR3 is TGTGCCAGCAACCCAAGGCAGACAGTTTCTAACTATGGCTACACCTTC. Its protein product is CASNPRQTVSNYGYTF. V usage is TRBV27 and J usage is TRBJ1-2, with a tentative D call TRBD1 (5 bases). The germline V gene encodes CDR1 MNHEY and CDR2 SMNVEV (reference sequence). This CDR3 contains 16 residues. Trimming removed 7 bases from V and 0 bases from J, with 18 bases in between.

The sample holds a few counts of this clone. V gene TRBV30 combines with J gene TRBJ2-7, with 9 bases that match TRBD1. This CDR3 has 14 residues. Trimming at V came to 7 bases and at J to 5 bases, leaving 12 bases not matched to a gene. Per the germline V gene, CDR1 is GTSNPN and CDR2 is SVGIG (reference sequence). CDR3 loop: CALTIRDRVHEQYF. For the CDR3, the DNA is TGTGCCTTAACAATCCGGGACAGGGTACACGAGCAGTACTTC.

The chain carries TRBV4-1 and TRBJ2-1; the match to TRBD2 covers 11 bases. The CDR3 is 18 amino acids. Per germline, CDR1 MGHRA and CDR2 YSYEKL. The V and J ends lost 0 bases and 0 bases, in that order; junction bases with no gene match: 4. Here the CDR3 reads CASSQETSGVTSYNEQFF. The CDR3 DNA follows: TGCGCCAGCAGCCAAGAGACTAGCGGGGTGACCTCCTACAATGAGCAGTTCTTC.

The chain has TRBV11-2 and TRBJ2-7; 10 nucleotides match TRBD2. CDR3 length: 18 amino acids. Germline CDR1 is SGHAT and CDR2 is FQNNGV. With V trimmed by 5 bases and J by 3 bases, 16 bases remained unmatched. The CDR3 sequence: CASSPRRTGAGGGYEQYF. The CDR3 nucleotides read TGTGCCAGCAGCCCCCGCCGTACAGGAGCGGGGGGGGGCTACGAGCAGTACTTC.

This clone was seen only a few times. The chain couples TRBV25-1 to TRBJ1-1; a weak D match, TRBD1 (6 bases). Germline V gene sequence: CDR1 MGHDK, CDR2 SYGVNS. The CDR3 covers 12 residues. CDR3 DNA: TGTGCGGTCAGGGGCATGAACACTGAAGCTTTCTTT. It is translated as CAVRGMNTEAFF.

This sequence joins TRBV29-1 and TRBJ2-5; D is unresolved. There are 12 residues in the CDR3. Germline V gene sequence: CDR1 SQVTM, CDR2 ANQGSEA. Trimming removed 7 bases from V and 5 bases from J, with 14 bases in between. CDR3 sequence: CSAGVDGETQYF. The CDR3 DNA follows: TGCAGCGCAGGAGTCGACGGGGAGACCCAGTACTTC.

V and J are TRBV14 and TRBJ1-2, with 7 bases that match TRBD1. The germline CDR1 and CDR2 sequences are SGHDN and FVKESK. CDR3 length equals 16 residues. Trimming took 4 bases from V and 5 from J; bases not matched to a gene: 13. CDR3 coding DNA: TGTGCCAGCAGCCCATACTACGAGACAGGGTGGTATGGCTACACCTTC. Translated, it gives CASSPYYETGWYGYTF.

The rearrangement uses TRBV7-6 and TRBJ2-3; 12 nucleotides line up with TRBD2. The junction had 13 bases not matched to a gene; V was cut back by 3 bases and J by 0 bases. CDR3 length: 20 amino acids. CDR1 and CDR2 from the germline V gene are SGHVS and FNYEAQ. CDR3 nucleotide sequence: TGTGCCAGCAGCTTCCCATTGGCTAGCGGGGGGGACTATAGCACAGATACGCAGTATTTT. Protein product: CASSFPLASGGDYSTDTQYF.

This chain uses TRBV3-1 (or the pseudogene TRBV3-2) with TRBJ2-7; TRBD1 might be the D (6 bases). The V end was cut by 6 bases, the J end by 7 bases, with 16 bases between. The CDR3 is 13 residues long. CDR1 is LGHDT and CDR2 is YNNKEL in the germline V gene (reference sequence). CDR3 in amino acids: CASRWGPRGEQYF. For the CDR3, the DNA is TGTGCCAGCAGATGGGGGCCCCGTGGTGAGCAGTACTTC.

In its sample, this clone was seen once. The chain recombines TRBV6-5 with TRBJ2-1; a weak D match, TRBD1 (6 bases). Trimming removed 0 bases at V and 5 bases at J, with 11 bases between. Germline V gives CDR1 MNHEY, CDR2 SVGAGI. The CDR3 runs to 15 residues. The CDR3 region has the DNA TGTGCCAGCAGTTACTCCCAGGGGCCCCACAATGAGCAGTTCTTC. It yields the protein CASSYSQGPHNEQFF.

The chain carries TRBV18 and TRBJ2-1; TRBD2 aligns across 13 bases. Germline V gene data show CDR1 as KGHSH and CDR2 as LQKENI. The CDR3 loop spans 15 amino acids. V shed 4 bases, J shed 12 bases, and the junction held 9 bases outside the gene matches. CDR3 nucleotides: TGTGCCAGCTCACAGGCCGGGACTAGCGGGGACAGGCAGTTCTTC. Its translation: CASSQAGTSGDRQFF.

V usage is TRBV5-8 and J usage is TRBJ2-1, with 7 bases fitting TRBD1. The CDR3 loop spans 15 amino acids. Germline V gives CDR1 SGHTS, CDR2 YDEGEE. V was pared by 4 bases and J by 8 bases, with 12 bases of the junction left unmatched. CDR3 amino acids: CASSREQGREDEQFF. The CDR3 DNA sequence: TGTGCCAGCAGCCGAGAACAGGGGCGTGAGGATGAGCAGTTCTTC.

CDR3 DNA: TGTGCCTGGACCCAAATAGGAGGCCCCTATGAAAAACTGTTTTTT. It specifies CAWTQIGGPYEKLFF. The V call is TRBV30, the J call TRBJ1-4; D is ambiguous. The germline V and J ends were trimmed by 4 bases and 6 bases, with 18 bases remaining between them. CDR3 size: 15 residues. Germline CDR1 and CDR2: GTSNPN and SVGIG (reference sequence).

This chain joins TRBV7-8 and TRBJ2-1; D perhaps matches TRBD1 (5 bases). In germline, CDR1 is SGHVS, CDR2 FQNEAQ. CDR3 length: 15 residues. V was cut by 1 base and J by 5 bases, with 12 bases left in between. This CDR3 reads CASSLESGRNNEQFF. Here the CDR3 DNA reads TGTGCCAGCAGCTTAGAGTCAGGGCGTAACAATGAGCAGTTCTTC.

This clone appeared a few times. J is TRBJ1-2 and V is TRBV4-2; a possible D gene is TRBD1 (6 bases). The germline gives CDR1 LGHNA, CDR2 YNFKEQ. V was cut by 3 bases and J by 2 bases, with 19 bases left in between. The CDR3 runs to 17 residues. CDR3 region: CASSQRAKGGNNYGYTF. CDR3 in DNA: TGTGCCAGCAGCCAGAGAGCCAAGGGGGGGAACAACTATGGCTACACCTTC.

J is TRBJ2-1 and V is TRBV18, with 9 bases aligning to TRBD2. The CDR3 covers 15 residues. Germline CDR1 reads KGHSH; CDR2 reads LQKENI. With 4 bases clipped from V and 4 bases from J, the junction kept 5 bases outside the gene matches. Written as DNA, the CDR3 is TGTGCCAGCTCACGGGTTAGCGGGGGATACAATGAGCAGTTCTTC. Its protein is CASSRVSGGYNEQFF.

The J gene is TRBJ2-5, the V gene TRBV14, with D possibly TRBD2 on 5 matching bases. Germline CDR1 reads SGHDN; CDR2 reads FVKESK. V shed 1 base and J shed 5 bases, with 11 bases lying between them. The CDR3 runs to 14 residues. This CDR3 reads CASSQAGSGETQYF. DNA of the CDR3: TGTGCCAGCAGCCAAGCGGGGTCTGGGGAGACCCAGTACTTC.

The chain is built from TRBV11-2 and TRBJ2-7, with D possibly being TRBD1 (6 bases). CDR3 length: 11 amino acids. The germline V gene encodes CDR1 SGHAT and CDR2 FQNNGV. The V end lost 5 bases, the J end lost 9 bases, and 11 bases lay between the germline ends. The DNA for the CDR3 is TGTGCCAGCAGCCCAAAAGGGGGGCAGTACTTC. Translated: CASSPKGGQYF.